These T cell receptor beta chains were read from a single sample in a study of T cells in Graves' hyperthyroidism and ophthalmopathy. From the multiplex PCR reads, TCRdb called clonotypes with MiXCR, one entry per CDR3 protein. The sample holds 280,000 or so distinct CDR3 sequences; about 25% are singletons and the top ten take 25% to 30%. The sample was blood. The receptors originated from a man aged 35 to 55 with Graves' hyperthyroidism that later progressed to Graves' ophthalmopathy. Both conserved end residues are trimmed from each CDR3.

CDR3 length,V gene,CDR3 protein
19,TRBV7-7,ASSLVVKGQGARICNQPQH
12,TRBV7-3,ASSLAGTQETQY
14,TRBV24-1,ATSDFGGPHPYEQY
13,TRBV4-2,ASSQALQLNTEAF
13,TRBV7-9,ASSTRQGAPETQY
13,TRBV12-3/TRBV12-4,ASRKRTSGTYEQY
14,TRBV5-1,ASSSRAQGLNTEAF
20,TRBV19,ASSIRGLNNLPGKGSNQPQH
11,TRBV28,ASTGTGVHTIY
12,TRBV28,ASRLLGGLYGYT
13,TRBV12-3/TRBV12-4,ASSRGDRGNYGYT
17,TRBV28,ASSLSGLAGSPSTDTQY
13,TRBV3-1,ASSQTGTSGTEQY
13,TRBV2,ASVTGKRSGNTIY
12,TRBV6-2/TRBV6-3,ASRGTSGTYEQY
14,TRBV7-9,ASSLGQKPGLKTQY
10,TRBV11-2,ASSSEGGPGT
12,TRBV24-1,ATSRSTSNQPQH
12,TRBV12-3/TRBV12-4,ASSLTRGFSPLH
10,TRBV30,AWSYSDQPQH
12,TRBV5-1,ASSLLRRQETQY
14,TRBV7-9,ASSRNGGNDGYEQY
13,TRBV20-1,SASYGTSGSYEQY
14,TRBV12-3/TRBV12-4,ASSLDGQGRSYEQY
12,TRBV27,ASRRDRDVEPQH
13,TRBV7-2,ASSRLPAGRNGYT
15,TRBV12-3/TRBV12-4,ASSLYGQTIAKNIQY
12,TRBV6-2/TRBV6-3,ATNRGGMNTEAF
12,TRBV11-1,ASSQDRRGNEQY
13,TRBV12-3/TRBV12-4,ASSEPGQGFYEQY
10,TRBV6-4,ASSKTENTIY
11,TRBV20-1,SAPSTARGTQY
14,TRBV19,ASSLTGLTYNSPLH
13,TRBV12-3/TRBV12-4,ASSFGQSVNTEAF
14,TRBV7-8,ASSSRPSGMGNIQY
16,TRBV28,ASSFFASGLADQETQY
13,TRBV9,ASSVEGVGQTEAF
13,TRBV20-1,SARGQGASTGELF
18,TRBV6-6,ASSYAPPGTGRFMNTEAF
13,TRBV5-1,ASSATGTSGNEQY
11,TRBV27,ASSSPRGYEQY
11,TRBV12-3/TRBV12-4,ATRISGANVLT
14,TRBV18,ASSPSAGPNTGELF
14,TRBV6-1,ASTRREGTGSYEQY
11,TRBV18,ASSQGTGTGYT
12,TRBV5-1,ASREAGGIYEQY
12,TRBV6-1,ASRKDPSSYEQY
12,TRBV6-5,ASTPAGNGYEQY
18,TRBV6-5,ASKSWGGSGRAYFPDTQY
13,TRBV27,ASRSSTGGDYGYT
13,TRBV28,ASRTGQGLGTEAF
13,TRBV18,ASSPRTGPEETQY
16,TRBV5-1,ASSLTSGLRGGANVLT
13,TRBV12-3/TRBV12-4,ASVGAGTSNQPQH
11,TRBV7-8,ASSLAAEGEAF